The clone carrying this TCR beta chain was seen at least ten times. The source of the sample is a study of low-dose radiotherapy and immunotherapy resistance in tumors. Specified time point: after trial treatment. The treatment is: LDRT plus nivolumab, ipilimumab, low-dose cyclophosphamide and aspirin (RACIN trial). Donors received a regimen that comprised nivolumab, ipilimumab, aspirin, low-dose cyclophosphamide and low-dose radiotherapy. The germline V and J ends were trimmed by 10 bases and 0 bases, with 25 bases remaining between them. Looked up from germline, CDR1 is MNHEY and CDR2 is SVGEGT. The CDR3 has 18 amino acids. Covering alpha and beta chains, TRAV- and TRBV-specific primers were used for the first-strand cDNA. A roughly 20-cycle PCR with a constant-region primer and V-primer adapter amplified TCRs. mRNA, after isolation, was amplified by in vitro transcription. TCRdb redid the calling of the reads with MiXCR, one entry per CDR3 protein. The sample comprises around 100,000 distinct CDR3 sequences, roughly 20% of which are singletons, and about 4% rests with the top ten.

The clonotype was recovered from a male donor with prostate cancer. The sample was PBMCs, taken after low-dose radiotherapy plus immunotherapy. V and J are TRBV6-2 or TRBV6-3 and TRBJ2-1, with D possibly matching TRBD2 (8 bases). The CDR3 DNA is TGTGCCACCAAAAGGGACAGCGGGGGTCGGGGCTCCTACAATGAGCAGTTCTTC. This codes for CATKRDSGGRGSYNEQFF.